This T cell receptor (beta chain) was obtained from a study of T-cell memory formation after mild COVID-19. The CDR3 length is 15 residues. Trimming took 2 bases from V and 7 from J, leaving 14 bases between them. Findings and limits, study-wide: Day 15 to 85 contractors were CD4/CD8 balanced; later expanders leaned CD4+.

Concerning this clonotype: The target antigen is unknown.

TCR alpha and TCR beta cDNA libraries with sample barcodes and UMIs came from 5'RACE using constant-segment primers. TCRdb called the 5' RACE reads again in MiXCR, with one record for every CDR3 protein. This table holds hundreds of thousands of distinct CDR3 sequences, about 16% found once. The sequenced sample was PBMCs or a T cell subset sorted from them (not recorded which). V and J are TRBV12-3 or TRBV12-4 and TRBJ1-4; maybe TRBD1 (5 bases). The receptor was derived from a man between 18 and 35 years old who had mild COVID-19 (a few samples of this study predate the infection). Cell type and time point are not known. CDR3: CASSLSFRVFEKLFF. The CDR3 DNA is TGTGCCAGCAGTTTAAGCTTCAGGGTTTTTGAAAAACTGTTTTTT.